The rows below give T cell receptor beta chains drawn from one sample of a study of blood T cell repertoires in COVID-19. Profiled with immunoSEQ multiplex PCR; TCRdb holds only in-frame clones, not every one. The table includes fewer than 95,000 clones, 55% to 75% detected once. The material sequenced was peripheral blood. These receptors came from a woman aged 80 or over with acute or convalescent COVID-19. Both conserved end residues are part of each CDR3. A D gene is named only where the DNA matches it firmly. Where a row states a size, it is once, few, many or the class of an expanded clone; other rows omit it.

-,-,TRBJ2-7,TRBV28,TGTGCCAGCAGTTTTCTGGGAGCTTCCTACGAGCAGTACTTC,CASSFLGASYEQYF
once,-,TRBJ1-1,TRBV6-6,TGTGCCAGCAGACCCCTGACAGGGAACACTGAAGCTTTCTTT,CASRPLTGNTEAFF
-,-,TRBJ1-3,TRBV12-1,TGTGCCAGCAGCTTGAGAAGCTCTGGAAACACCATATATTTT,CASSLRSSGNTIYF
-,-,TRBJ1-4,TRBV7-8,TGTGCCAGCAGCTTAAGTGCTCTTGGGGGGAAAAATGAAAAACTGTTTTTT,CASSLSALGGKNEKLFF
-,-,TRBJ2-1,TRBV7-2,TGTGCCAGCAGCGGGCGTGAATCCTACAATGAGCAGTTCTTC,CASSGRESYNEQFF
-,-,TRBJ2-7,TRBV5-6,TGTGCCAGCAGCTTCACAGGGACCTACGAGCAGTACTTC,CASSFTGTYEQYF
-,-,TRBJ1-6,TRBV2,TGTGCCAGCAGTCAGGGGTTGGATTCACCCCTCCACTTT,CASSQGLDSPLHF
-,-,TRBJ1-1,TRBV2,TGTGCCAGCAGGGAGGAAGGGGGCACTGAAGCTTTCTTT,CASREEGGTEAFF
-,TRBD1,TRBJ2-5,TRBV11-2,TGTGCCAGCAGCTACGACAGGGTGTGGGAGACCCAGTACTTC,CASSYDRVWETQYF
-,TRBD1,TRBJ1-2,TRBV7-2,TGTGCCAGCAGACGGACAGGGGTTTATGGCTACACCTTC,CASRRTGVYGYTF
-,TRBD1,TRBJ1-6,TRBV6-4,TGTGCCAGCAGTGACTCTCCGCCGGGACAGGGGAATTCACCCCTCCACTTT,CASSDSPPGQGNSPLHF
-,TRBD1,TRBJ1-3,TRBV19,TGTGCCAGTAGTATTTCCGGGACAGGGGGAACTGGAAACACCATATATTTT,CASSISGTGGTGNTIYF
-,TRBD1,TRBJ1-2,TRBV15,TGTGCCACCAGAAGGACAGGGGGGTATGGCTACACCTTC,CATRRTGGYGYTF
-,-,TRBJ1-6,TRBV12-3/TRBV12-4,TGTGCCAGCAGTCCAGGGAATTCACCCCTCCACTTT,CASSPGNSPLHF
-,-,TRBJ1-1,TRBV28,TGTGCCAGCAGTCCGTGGGGCGGGACCGAAGCTTTCTTT,CASSPWGGTEAFF
few,TRBD2,TRBJ2-3,TRBV5-1,TGCGCCAGCAGCTTGGCCTATTTCGGCGGGGGGGAGGATACGCAGTATTTT,CASSLAYFGGGEDTQYF
-,TRBD1,TRBJ1-1,TRBV6-4,TGTGCCAGCAGTCCTACAGGGGGCCAGGACACTGAAGCTTTCTTT,CASSPTGGQDTEAFF
-,TRBD1,TRBJ2-6,TRBV24-1,TGTGCCACCAGTGATCACCCGGGACAGGGGACTGGGGCCAACGTCCTGACTTTC,CATSDHPGQGTGANVLTF
-,-,TRBJ1-2,TRBV14,TGTGCCAGCAGGCGGGATTCCTCTTTCCAGTACACCTTC,CASRRDSSFQYTF
-,TRBD2,TRBJ2-5,TRBV3-1/TRBV3-2,TGTGCCAGCAGACAGCGGGGGTTTGGGGAGACCCAGTACTTC,CASRQRGFGETQYF
-,-,TRBJ2-7,TRBV5-1,TGCGCCAGCAGCCTGGCTCCAGATTCCTACGAGCAGTACTTC,CASSLAPDSYEQYF
-,-,TRBJ1-6,TRBV21-1,TGTGCCAGCAGCAAAGACCCCCCAGGGGCCTATAATTCACCCCTCCACTTT,CASSKDPPGAYNSPLHF
-,-,TRBJ1-6,TRBV6-6,TGTGCCAGCAGTCCTCAAGGGAGCTCCTATAATTCACCCCTCCACTTT,CASSPQGSSYNSPLHF
many,-,TRBJ1-1,TRBV30,TGTGCCTGGAGCCCCGGGATTGAAGCTTTCTTT,CAWSPGIEAFF
-,-,TRBJ1-1,TRBV6-5,TGTGCCGTCCTTCCGCGGGAGGGGAGCACTGAAGCTTTCTTT,CAVLPREGSTEAFF